The 9 T cell receptor beta chains given below trace back to one sample, sequenced in a study of cytomegalovirus exposure and HLA in healthy donors. The data were produced by immunoSEQ multiplex PCR, yet TCRdb's version contains in-frame clones alone and is incomplete. The sample shows about 240,000 clones, 70% to 90% of them seen only once. Sequenced input: PBMCs. These receptors originate from a woman aged 25 to 45 in good health and CMV-seropositive.

The V call is TRBV14, the J call TRBJ2-1; 7 bases are a match to TRBD1. Germline lookup yields CDR1 SGHDN and CDR2 FVKESK. This CDR3 spans 15 amino acids. V dropped 1 base and J dropped 6; count of bases not matched to a gene: 6. As DNA, the CDR3 is TGTGCCAGCAGCCAAGTGAGGGGGCTCGTCAATGAGCAGTTCTTC. Residues: CASSQVRGLVNEQFF.

This chain links TRBV6-1 with TRBJ1-5; tentatively, D is TRBD1 (6 bases). CDR3 length equals 16 residues. Germline V CDR1 and CDR2: MNHNS, SASEGT. Trimming removed 2 bases from V and 1 base from J, with 12 bases in between. This chain's CDR3 is CASSEWAGESNQPQHF. The CDR3 bases are TGTGCCAGCAGTGAATGGGCAGGGGAGAGCAATCAGCCCCAGCATTTT.

The chain combines TRBV18 with TRBJ1-1; D gene unclear. The CDR3 consists of 14 residues. V was shortened by 3 bases and J by 6 bases, with 14 bases between the two germline ends. Germline CDR1 and CDR2: KGHSH and LQKENI. The CDR3 sequence: CASSPSGGRAEAFF. The DNA of the CDR3 is TGTGCCAGCTCACCGAGCGGTGGTAGGGCTGAAGCTTTCTTT.

The chain uses TRBV6-5 and TRBJ2-7; D is possibly TRBD2 (6 bases). CDR1 is MNHEY and CDR2 is SVGAGI in the germline V gene. The CDR3 is 14 residues long. Trimming took off 5 bases at V and 3 bases at J, with 14 bases between the two ends. The CDR3 spells CASSAAGLLYEQYF. CDR3 in DNA: TGTGCCAGCAGTGCGGCGGGACTCCTCTACGAGCAGTACTTC.

The chain uses TRBV7-6 and TRBJ2-3; 12 bases fit TRBD1. Germline V gives CDR1 SGHVS, CDR2 FNYEAQ. V dropped 0 bases and J dropped 7; count of bases not matched to a gene: 8. The CDR3 has 17 amino acids. Here the CDR3 reads CASSLAGTGGAGNTQYF. In nucleotides, the CDR3 is TGTGCCAGCAGCTTAGCCGGGACAGGGGGCGCCGGGAATACGCAGTATTTT.

J is TRBJ1-2 and V is TRBV15; 9 nucleotides line up with TRBD1. Germline-derived CDR1 and CDR2 are LNHNV and YYDKDF (reference sequence). V trimming: 5 bases; J trimming: 6 bases; junction bases outside the gene matches: 4. The length of the CDR3 is 13 residues. In DNA form, the CDR3 reads TGTGCCACCAGCTGGACAGGGGTTGATGGCTACACCTTC. It is translated as CATSWTGVDGYTF.

The chain carries TRBV9 and TRBJ1-5; no definite D call. The CDR3 runs to 14 residues. Between the trimmed V and J ends, which lost 3 bases and 1 base, there was a span of 8 bases. CDR1 and CDR2 (germline): SGDLS, YYNGEE. The CDR3 DNA reads as TGTGCCAGCAGCGCAAGAGGGAGCAATCAGCCCCAGCATTTT. This encodes CASSARGSNQPQHF.

The chain is built from TRBV7-3 and TRBJ2-7; D gene ambiguous. The germline V and J ends were trimmed by 5 bases and 4 bases, with 18 bases remaining between them. The CDR3 length is 15 residues. Germline V gene sequence: CDR1 SGHTA, CDR2 FQGTGA. This CDR3 is CASSDGPGRSYEQYF. The CDR3 DNA sequence: TGTGCCAGCAGCGACGGCCCCGGCAGGTCGTACGAGCAGTACTTC.

This clone is a singleton in its sample. The rearrangement uses TRBV4-1 and TRBJ2-1; TRBD2 might be the D (6 bases). The germline CDR1 and CDR2 sequences are MGHRA and YSYEKL. V lost 4 bases and J 5 bases, leaving 27 bases between the germline ends. The CDR3 has 19 residues. CDR3 sequence reads: CASSLLAPFTSPADNEQFF. Written as DNA, the CDR3 is TGCGCCAGCAGCCTTTTGGCCCCCTTTACTAGCCCCGCCGACAATGAGCAGTTCTTC.